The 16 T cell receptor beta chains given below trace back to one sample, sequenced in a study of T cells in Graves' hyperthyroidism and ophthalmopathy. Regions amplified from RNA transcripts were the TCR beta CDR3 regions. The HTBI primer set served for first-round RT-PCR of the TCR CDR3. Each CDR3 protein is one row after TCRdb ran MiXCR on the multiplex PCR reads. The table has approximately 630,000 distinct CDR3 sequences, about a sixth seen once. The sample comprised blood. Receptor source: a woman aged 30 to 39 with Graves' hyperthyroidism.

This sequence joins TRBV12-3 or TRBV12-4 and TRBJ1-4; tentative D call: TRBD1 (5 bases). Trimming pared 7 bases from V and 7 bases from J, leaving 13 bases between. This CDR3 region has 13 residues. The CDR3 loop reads CASNSGEGEKLFF. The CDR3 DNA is TGTGCCAGCAACTCGGGGGAGGGTGAAAAACTGTTTTTT.

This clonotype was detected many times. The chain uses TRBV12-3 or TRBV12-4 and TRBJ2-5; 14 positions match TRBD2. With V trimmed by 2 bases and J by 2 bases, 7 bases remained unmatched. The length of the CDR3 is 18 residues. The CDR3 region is CASSLSRTSGRKQETQYF. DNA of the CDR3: TGTGCCAGCAGTTTATCGAGGACTAGCGGGAGGAAACAAGAGACCCAGTACTTC.

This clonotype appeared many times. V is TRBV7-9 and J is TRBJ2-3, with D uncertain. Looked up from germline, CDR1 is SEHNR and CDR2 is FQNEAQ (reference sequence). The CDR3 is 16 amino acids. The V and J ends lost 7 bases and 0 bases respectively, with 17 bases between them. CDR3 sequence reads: CASTLVGNPSTDTQYF. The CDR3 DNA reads TGTGCCAGCACCCTAGTGGGTAACCCAAGCACAGATACGCAGTATTTT.

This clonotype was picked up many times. Here the CDR3 reads CASSLLGGQSYNEQFF. The CDR3 DNA follows: TGTGCCAGCAGTTTATTGGGGGGTCAGTCTTACAATGAGCAGTTCTTC. The rearrangement links TRBV28 to TRBJ2-1; D is possibly TRBD2 (6 bases). Germline CDR1 MDHEN, CDR2 SYDVKM. V lost 1 base and J lost 4, with 14 bases in between. The CDR3 spans 16 residues.

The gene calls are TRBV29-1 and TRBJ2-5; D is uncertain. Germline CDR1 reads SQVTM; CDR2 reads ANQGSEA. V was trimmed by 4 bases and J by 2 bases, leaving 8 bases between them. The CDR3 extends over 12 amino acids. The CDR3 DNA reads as TGCAGCGTTGCTCTGAATCAAGAGACCCAGTACTTC. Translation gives CSVALNQETQYF. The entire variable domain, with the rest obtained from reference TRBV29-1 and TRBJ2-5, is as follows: SAVISQKPSRDICQRGTSLTIQCQVDSQVTMMFWYRQQPGQSLTLIATANQGSEATYESGFVIDKFPISRPNLTFSTLTVSNMSPEDSSIYLCSVALNQETQYFGPGTRLLVL.

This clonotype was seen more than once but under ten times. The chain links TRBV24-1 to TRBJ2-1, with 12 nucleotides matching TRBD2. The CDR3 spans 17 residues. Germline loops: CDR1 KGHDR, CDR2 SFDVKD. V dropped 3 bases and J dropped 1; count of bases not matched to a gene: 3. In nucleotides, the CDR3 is TGTGCCACCAGTGATGCACTAGCGGGAGGTTCCTACAATGAGCAGTTCTTC. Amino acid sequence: CATSDALAGGSYNEQFF.

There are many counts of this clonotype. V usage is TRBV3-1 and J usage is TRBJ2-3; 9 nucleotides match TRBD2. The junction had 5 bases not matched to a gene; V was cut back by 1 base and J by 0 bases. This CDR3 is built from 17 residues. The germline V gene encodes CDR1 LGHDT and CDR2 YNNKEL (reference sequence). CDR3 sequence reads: CASSQGRLAASTDTQYF. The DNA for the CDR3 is TGTGCCAGCAGCCAAGGGAGACTAGCGGCTAGCACAGATACGCAGTATTTT.

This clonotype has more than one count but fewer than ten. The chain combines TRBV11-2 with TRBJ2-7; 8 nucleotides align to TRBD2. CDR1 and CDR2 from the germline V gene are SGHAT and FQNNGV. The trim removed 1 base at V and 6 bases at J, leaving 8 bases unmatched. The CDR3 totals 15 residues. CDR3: CASSLGGSGSREQYF. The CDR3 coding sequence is TGTGCCAGCAGCTTAGGGGGCAGCGGGAGTCGCGAGCAGTACTTC.

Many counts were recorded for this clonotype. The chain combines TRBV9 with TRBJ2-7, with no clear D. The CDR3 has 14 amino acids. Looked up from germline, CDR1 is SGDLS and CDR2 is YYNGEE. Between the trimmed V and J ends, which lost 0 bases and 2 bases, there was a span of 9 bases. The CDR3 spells CASSVVDSTYEQYF. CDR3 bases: TGTGCCAGCAGCGTAGTCGACTCAACCTACGAGCAGTACTTC.

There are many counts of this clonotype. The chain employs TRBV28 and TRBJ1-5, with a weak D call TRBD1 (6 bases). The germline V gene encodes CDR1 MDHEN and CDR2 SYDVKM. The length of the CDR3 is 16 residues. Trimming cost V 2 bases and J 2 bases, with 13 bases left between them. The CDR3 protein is CASSLRRGGGNQPQHF. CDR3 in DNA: TGTGCCAGCAGTTTAAGGCGGGGGGGCGGCAATCAGCCCCAGCATTTT.

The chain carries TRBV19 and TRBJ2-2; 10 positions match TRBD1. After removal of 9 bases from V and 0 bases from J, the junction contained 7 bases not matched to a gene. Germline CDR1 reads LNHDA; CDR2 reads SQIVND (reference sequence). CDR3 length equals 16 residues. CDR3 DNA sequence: TGTGCCAGCAGCGACAGGGGGCACTCGAACACCGGGGAGCTGTTTTTT. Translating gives CASSDRGHSNTGELFF.

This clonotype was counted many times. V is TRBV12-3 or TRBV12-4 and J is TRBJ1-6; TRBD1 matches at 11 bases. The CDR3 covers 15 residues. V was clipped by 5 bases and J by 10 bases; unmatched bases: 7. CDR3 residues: CASSTGQGARSPLHF. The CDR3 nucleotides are TGTGCCAGCAGTACTGGACAGGGGGCTCGATCACCCCTCCACTTT.

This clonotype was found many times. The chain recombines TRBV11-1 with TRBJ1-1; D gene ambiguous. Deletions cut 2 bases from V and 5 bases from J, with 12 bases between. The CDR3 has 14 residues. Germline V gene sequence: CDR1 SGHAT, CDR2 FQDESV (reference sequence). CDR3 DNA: TGTGCCAGCAGCTTAACGGGCAGGCGGACTGAAGCTTTCTTT. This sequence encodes CASSLTGRRTEAFF.

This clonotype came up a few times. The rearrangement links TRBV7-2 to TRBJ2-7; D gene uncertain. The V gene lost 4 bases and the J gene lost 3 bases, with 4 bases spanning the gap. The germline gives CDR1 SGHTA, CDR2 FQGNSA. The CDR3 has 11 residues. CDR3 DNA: TGTACCAGCAGCTGGGGCTACGAGCAGTACTTC. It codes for CTSSWGYEQYF.

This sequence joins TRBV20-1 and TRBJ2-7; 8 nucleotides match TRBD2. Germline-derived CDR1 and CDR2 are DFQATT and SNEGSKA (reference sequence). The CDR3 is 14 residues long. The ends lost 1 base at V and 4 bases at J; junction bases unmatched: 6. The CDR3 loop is CSARVPSGLYEQYF. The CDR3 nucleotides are TGCAGTGCTAGAGTCCCTAGCGGGCTATACGAGCAGTACTTC.

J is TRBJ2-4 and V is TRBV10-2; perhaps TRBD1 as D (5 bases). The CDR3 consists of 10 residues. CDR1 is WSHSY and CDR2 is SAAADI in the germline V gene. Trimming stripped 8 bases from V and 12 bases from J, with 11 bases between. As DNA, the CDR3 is TGCGCCAGCGGTGGGGCAGATCAGTACTTC. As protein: CASGGADQYF.